The rows below give T cell receptor beta chains drawn from one sample of a study of T cell responses to AZD1222 COVID-19 vaccine. TCRdb keeps only in-frame clones here, not all; method: immunoSEQ multiplex PCR. This table has 150,000 or so clones, roughly 91% appearing once. The source was peripheral blood, collected on day 0 of AZD1222 vaccination. These receptors all come from an adult in good health. The conserved cysteine and the conserved F or W are not part of the CDR3 here.

cdr3_length	j_call	v_call	cdr3_aa
13	TRBJ1-2	TRBV7-8	ASSSFKGRGDGYT
13	TRBJ2-7	TRBV5-1	ASSDRGRPSYEQY
12	TRBJ2-1	TRBV6-5	ASRRLAENSEQF
12	TRBJ2-1	TRBV11-3	ASSPGSPYNEQF
13	TRBJ1-4	TRBV6-2/TRBV6-3	ASSYPTATNEKLF
12	TRBJ1-1	TRBV5-1	ATSEGGGWTEAF
11	TRBJ1-1	TRBV7-3	ASSFRGMGEAF
12	TRBJ2-1	TRBV7-9	ASALRGGWLEQF
13	TRBJ1-1	TRBV5-1	ASRPGPQRSTEAF
11	TRBJ1-3	TRBV2	ASSDRSGNTIY
10	TRBJ2-3	TRBV6-5	ASGLRKDTQY
14	TRBJ2-2	TRBV7-3	ASSLRSGSNTGELF
11	TRBJ2-7	TRBV5-1	ASSFADHYEQY
11	TRBJ1-2	TRBV19	ASSMGLGYGYT
16	TRBJ1-2	TRBV23-1	ASSQGLPGQENSYGYT
14	TRBJ1-5	TRBV2	ASSSARDWGNQPQH
10	TRBJ1-2	TRBV28	ASSLVNYGYT
13	TRBJ2-1	TRBV7-2	ASSLDPQSYNEQF
13	TRBJ2-7	TRBV4-3	ASSQKPGTGYEQY
11	TRBJ2-3	TRBV30	ASQRLLIDTQY
14	TRBJ1-3	TRBV4-1	ASSHHDSYSGNTIY
17	TRBJ2-7	TRBV21-1	ASSKFSVRGPSELGEQY
12	TRBJ2-1	TRBV24-1	ATVAGSSYNEQF
12	TRBJ1-1	TRBV30	AWSTSGLGTEAF
13	TRBJ1-2	TRBV11-3	ASSWGGQGLYGYT
11	TRBJ1-4	TRBV12-3/TRBV12-4	ASSFGFSEKLF
13	TRBJ2-7	TRBV6-2/TRBV6-3	ASSRIRTGGFEQY
13	TRBJ2-7	TRBV27	ASSLRAGGIYEQY
11	TRBJ1-1	TRBV6-5	ASSRKGNTEAF
11	TRBJ2-7	TRBV27	ASSLGVAYEQY
9	TRBJ2-2	TRBV28	ASRRAGELF
12	TRBJ1-5	TRBV24-1	ATGGQGADQPQH
14	TRBJ2-1	TRBV2	ASSVYSGPPYNEQF
12	TRBJ2-4	TRBV28	ASREQLAKNIQY
12	TRBJ1-2	TRBV6-1	ASSEYGQGYGYT
15	TRBJ1-3	TRBV11-3	ASSPRQAVYSGNTIY
13	TRBJ1-1	TRBV11-3	ASSVSRTGGTEAF
13	TRBJ2-1	TRBV28	ASSLGRAVGNEQF
11	TRBJ2-5	TRBV12-3/TRBV12-4	ASSKTILGTQY
15	TRBJ2-3	TRBV28	ASSLEVLAGGTDTQY
12	TRBJ1-1	TRBV5-6	ASSLAGPNTEAF
11	TRBJ1-1	TRBV27	ASTKNPQTEAF
12	TRBJ1-6	TRBV30	ARRRSSYNSPLH
13	TRBJ1-2	TRBV7-2	ASTLASGSNYGYT
13	TRBJ1-5	TRBV6-2/TRBV6-3	ASSYSGGLNQPQH
14	TRBJ1-2	TRBV7-2	ASSFSGTGVIYGYT
12	TRBJ1-3	TRBV2	ASKTAHSGNTIY
15	TRBJ2-2	TRBV28	ASSLRGRVRNTGELF
12	TRBJ2-1	TRBV3-1/TRBV3-2	ASRETSGRNEQF
13	TRBJ1-3	TRBV21-1	ASSDGGESGNTIY
16	TRBJ2-7	TRBV6-2/TRBV6-3	ASSSRGGRRERPYEQY
12	TRBJ1-2	TRBV19	ASRVTGGDYGYT
15	TRBJ2-3	TRBV27	ASSLVPSGTLTDTQY
13	TRBJ1-1	TRBV5-3	ARSIRPAGNTEAF